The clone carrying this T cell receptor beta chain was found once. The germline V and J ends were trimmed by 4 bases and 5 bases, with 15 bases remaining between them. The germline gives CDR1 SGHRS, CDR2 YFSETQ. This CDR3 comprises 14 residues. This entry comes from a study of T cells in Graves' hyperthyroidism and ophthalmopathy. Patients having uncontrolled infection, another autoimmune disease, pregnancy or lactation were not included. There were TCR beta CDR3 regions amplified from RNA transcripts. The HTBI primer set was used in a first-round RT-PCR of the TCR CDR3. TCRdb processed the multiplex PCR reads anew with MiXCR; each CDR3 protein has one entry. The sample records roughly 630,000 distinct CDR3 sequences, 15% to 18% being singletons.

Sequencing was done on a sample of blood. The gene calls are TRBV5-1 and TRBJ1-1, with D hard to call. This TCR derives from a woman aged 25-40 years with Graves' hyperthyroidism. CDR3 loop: CASSPRALGTEAFF. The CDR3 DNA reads TGCGCCAGCAGCCCGAGAGCATTGGGGACTGAAGCTTTCTTT. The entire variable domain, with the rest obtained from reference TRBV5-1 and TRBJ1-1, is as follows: KAGVTQTPRYLIKTRGQQVTLSCSPISGHRSVSWYQQTPGQGLQFLFEYFSETQRNKGNFPGRFSGRQFSNSRSEMNVSTLELGDSALYLCASSPRALGTEAFFGQGTRLTVV.